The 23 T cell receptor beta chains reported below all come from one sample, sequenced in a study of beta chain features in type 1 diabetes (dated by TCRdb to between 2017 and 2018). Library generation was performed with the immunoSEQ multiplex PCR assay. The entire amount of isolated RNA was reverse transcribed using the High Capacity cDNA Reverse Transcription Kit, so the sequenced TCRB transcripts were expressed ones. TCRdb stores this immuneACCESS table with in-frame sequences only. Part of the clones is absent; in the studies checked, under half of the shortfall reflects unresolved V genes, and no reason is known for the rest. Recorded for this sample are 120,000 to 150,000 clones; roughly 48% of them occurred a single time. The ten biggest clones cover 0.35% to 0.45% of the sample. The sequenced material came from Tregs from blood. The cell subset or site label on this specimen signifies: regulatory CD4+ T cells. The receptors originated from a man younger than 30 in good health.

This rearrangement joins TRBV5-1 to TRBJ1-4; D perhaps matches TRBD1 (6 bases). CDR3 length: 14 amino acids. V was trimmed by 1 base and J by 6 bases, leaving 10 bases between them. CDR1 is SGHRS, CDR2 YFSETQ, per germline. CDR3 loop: CASSLPGADEKLFF. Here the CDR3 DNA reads TGCGCCAGCAGCTTGCCAGGGGCGGATGAAAAACTGTTTTTT. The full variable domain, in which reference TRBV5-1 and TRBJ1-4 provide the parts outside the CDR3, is KAGVTQTPRYLIKTRGQQVTLSCSPISGHRSVSWYQQTPGQGLQFLFEYFSETQRNKGNFPGRFSGRQFSNSRSEMNVSTLELGDSALYLCASSLPGADEKLFFGSGTQLSVL.

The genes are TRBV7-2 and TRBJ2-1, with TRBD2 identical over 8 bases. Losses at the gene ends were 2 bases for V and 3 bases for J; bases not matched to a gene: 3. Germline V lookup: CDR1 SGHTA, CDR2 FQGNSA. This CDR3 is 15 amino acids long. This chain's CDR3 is CASSLSGSDYNEQFF. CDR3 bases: TGTGCCAGCAGCTTAAGCGGGAGTGACTACAATGAGCAGTTCTTC. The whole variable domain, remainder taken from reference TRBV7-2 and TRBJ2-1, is GAGVSQSPSNKVTEKGKDVELRCDPISGHTALYWYRQSLGQGLEFLIYFQGNSAPDKSGLPSDRFSAERTGGSVSTLTIQRTQQEDSAVYLCASSLSGSDYNEQFFGPGTRLTVL.

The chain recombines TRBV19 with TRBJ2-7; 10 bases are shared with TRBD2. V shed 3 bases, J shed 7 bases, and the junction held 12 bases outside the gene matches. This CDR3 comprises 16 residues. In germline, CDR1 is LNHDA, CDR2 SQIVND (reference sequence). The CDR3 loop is CASSMSLLAGAREQYF. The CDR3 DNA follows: TGTGCCAGTAGTATGTCTCTTCTAGCGGGGGCGCGGGAGCAGTACTTC.

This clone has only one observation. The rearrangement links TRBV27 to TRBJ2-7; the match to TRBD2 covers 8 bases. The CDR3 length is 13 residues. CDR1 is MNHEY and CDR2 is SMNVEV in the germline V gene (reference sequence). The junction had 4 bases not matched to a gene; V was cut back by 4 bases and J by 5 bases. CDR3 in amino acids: CASSSSGSHEQYF. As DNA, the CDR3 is TGTGCCAGCAGTTCAAGCGGGAGCCACGAGCAGTACTTC.

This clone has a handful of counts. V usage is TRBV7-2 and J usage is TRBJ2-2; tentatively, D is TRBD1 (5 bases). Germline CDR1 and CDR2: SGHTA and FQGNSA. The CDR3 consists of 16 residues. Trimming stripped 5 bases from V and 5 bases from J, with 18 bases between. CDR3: CASSPDRQIKTGELFF. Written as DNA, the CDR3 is TGTGCCAGCAGCCCCGACCGACAGATTAAGACCGGGGAGCTGTTTTTT.

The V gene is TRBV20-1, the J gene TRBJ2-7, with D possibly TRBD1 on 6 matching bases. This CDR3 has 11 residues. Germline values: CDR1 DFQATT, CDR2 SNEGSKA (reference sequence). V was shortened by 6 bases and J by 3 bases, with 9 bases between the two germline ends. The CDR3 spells CSATTGYEQYF. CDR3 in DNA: TGCAGTGCGACGACAGGCTACGAGCAGTACTTC.

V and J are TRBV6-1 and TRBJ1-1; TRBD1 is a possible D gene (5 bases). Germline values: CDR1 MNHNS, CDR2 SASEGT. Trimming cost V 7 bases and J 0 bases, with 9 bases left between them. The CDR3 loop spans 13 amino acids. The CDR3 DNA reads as TGTGCCAGCAAAAAGGGGTTGAACACTGAAGCTTTCTTT. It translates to CASKKGLNTEAFF.

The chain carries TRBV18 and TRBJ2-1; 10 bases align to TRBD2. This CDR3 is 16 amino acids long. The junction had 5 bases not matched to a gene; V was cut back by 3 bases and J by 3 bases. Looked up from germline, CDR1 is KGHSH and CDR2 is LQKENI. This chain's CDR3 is CASSPSIAGGYNEQFF. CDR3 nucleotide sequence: TGTGCCAGCTCACCGTCAATAGCGGGGGGCTACAATGAGCAGTTCTTC.

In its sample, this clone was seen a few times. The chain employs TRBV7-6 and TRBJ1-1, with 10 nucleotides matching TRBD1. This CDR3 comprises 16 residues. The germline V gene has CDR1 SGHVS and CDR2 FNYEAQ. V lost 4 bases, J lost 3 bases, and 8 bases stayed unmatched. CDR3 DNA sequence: TGTGCCAGCAGCTCGCGGACAGGGGGAGGAGACACTGAAGCTTTCTTT. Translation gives CASSSRTGGGDTEAFF.

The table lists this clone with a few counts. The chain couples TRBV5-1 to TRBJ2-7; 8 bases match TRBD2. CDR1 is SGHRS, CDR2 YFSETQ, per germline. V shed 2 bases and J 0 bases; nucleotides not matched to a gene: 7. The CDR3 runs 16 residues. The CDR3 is CASSFSSGSSSYEQYF. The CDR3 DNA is TGCGCCAGCAGCTTCTCCAGCGGGAGTAGCTCCTACGAGCAGTACTTC.

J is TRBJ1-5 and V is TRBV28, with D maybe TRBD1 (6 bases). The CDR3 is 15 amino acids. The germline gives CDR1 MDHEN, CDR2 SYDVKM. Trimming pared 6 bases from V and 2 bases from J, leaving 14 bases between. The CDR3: CASSPTGFGNQPQHF. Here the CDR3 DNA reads TGTGCCAGCAGCCCGACAGGATTTGGCAATCAGCCCCAGCATTTT. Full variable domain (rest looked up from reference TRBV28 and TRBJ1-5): DVKVTQSSRYLVKRTGEKVFLECVQDMDHENMFWYRQDPGLGLRLIYFSYDVKMKEKGDIPEGYSVSREKKERFSLILESASTNQTSMYLCASSPTGFGNQPQHFGDGTRLSIL.

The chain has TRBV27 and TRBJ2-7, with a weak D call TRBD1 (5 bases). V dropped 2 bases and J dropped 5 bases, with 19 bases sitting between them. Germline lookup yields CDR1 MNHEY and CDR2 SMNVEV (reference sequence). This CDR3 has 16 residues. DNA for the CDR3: TGTGCCAGCAGTTTAACCCTTTTCGGCAGGGTAAACGAGCAGTACTTC. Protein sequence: CASSLTLFGRVNEQYF.

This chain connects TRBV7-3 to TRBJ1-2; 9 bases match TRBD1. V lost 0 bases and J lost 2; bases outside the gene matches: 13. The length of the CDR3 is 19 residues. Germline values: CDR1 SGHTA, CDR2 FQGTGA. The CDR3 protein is CASSLTVSGTGTPNYGYTF. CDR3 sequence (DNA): TGTGCCAGCAGCTTAACGGTCAGCGGGACAGGGACCCCCAACTATGGCTACACCTTC.

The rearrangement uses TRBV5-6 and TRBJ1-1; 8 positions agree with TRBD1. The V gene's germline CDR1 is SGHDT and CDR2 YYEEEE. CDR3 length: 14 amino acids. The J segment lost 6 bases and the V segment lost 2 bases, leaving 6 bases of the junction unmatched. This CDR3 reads CASSLLQGVSEAFF. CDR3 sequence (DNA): TGTGCCAGCAGCTTATTACAGGGGGTCTCTGAAGCTTTCTTT.

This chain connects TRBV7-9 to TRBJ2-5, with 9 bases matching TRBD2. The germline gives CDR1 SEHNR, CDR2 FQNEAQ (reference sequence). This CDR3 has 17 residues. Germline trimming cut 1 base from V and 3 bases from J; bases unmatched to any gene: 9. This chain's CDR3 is CASSLGFTSGLEETQYF. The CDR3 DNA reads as TGTGCCAGCAGCTTAGGGTTTACTAGCGGGCTAGAAGAGACCCAGTACTTC.

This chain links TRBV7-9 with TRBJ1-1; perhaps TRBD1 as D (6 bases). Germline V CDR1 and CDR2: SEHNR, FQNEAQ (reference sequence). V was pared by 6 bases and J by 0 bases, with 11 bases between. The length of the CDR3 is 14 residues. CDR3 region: CASRDSRMNTEAFF. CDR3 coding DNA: TGTGCCAGCAGGGACAGTAGGATGAACACTGAAGCTTTCTTT.

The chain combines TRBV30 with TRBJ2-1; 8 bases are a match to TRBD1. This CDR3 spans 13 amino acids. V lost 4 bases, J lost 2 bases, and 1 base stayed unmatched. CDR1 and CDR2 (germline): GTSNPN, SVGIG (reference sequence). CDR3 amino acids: CAWNRGTYNEQFF. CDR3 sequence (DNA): TGTGCCTGGAACAGGGGGACCTACAATGAGCAGTTCTTC.

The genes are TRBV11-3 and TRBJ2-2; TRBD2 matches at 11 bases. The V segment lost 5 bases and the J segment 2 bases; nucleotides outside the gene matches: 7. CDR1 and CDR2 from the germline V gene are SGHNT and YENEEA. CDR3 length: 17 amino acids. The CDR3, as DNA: TGTGCCAGCAGCCAGACTAGCGGGGCGATTAACACCGGGGAGCTGTTTTTT. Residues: CASSQTSGAINTGELFF.

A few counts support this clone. CDR3 protein: CASSPIGQGAMPSVLTF. The CDR3 DNA sequence: TGTGCCAGCTCACCGATAGGTCAGGGGGCAATGCCCAGCGTCCTGACTTTC. The rearrangement uses TRBV18 and TRBJ2-6, with 8 positions matching TRBD1. The germline gives CDR1 KGHSH, CDR2 LQKENI. This CDR3 region has 17 residues. V dropped 3 bases and J dropped 12; count of bases not matched to a gene: 16.

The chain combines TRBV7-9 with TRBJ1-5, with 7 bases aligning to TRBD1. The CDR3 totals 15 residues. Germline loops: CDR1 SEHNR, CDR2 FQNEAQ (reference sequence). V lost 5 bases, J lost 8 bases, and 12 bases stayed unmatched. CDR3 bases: TGTGCCAGCAGCCGACGCAGGGGGTTCGAGGAGCCCCAGCATTTT. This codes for CASSRRRGFEEPQHF.

Written as DNA, the CDR3 is TGTGCCAGTGGGACAGGGTTTTCCTACAATGAGCAGTTCTTC. Its protein product is CASGTGFSYNEQFF. This sequence joins TRBV19 and TRBJ2-1; TRBD1 aligns across 9 bases. Germline CDR1 reads LNHDA; CDR2 reads SQIVND (reference sequence). The CDR3 runs 14 residues. V gave up 8 bases and J gave up 1 base; unmatched junction bases: 3.

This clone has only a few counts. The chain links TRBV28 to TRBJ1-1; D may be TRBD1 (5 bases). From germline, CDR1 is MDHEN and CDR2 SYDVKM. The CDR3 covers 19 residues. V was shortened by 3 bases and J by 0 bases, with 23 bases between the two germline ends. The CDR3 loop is CASSFSRWGLAGLNTEAFF. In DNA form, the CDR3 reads TGTGCCAGCAGTTTCTCGCGATGGGGACTAGCCGGCCTGAACACTGAAGCTTTCTTT.

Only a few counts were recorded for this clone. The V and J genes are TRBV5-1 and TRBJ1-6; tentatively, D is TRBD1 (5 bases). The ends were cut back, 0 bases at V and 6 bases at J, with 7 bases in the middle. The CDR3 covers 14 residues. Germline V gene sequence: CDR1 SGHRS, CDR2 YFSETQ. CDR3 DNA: TGCGCCAGCAGCTTGGGGGGCAGTAATTCACCCCTCCACTTT. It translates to CASSLGGSNSPLHF.